This paragraph covers one T cell receptor (beta chain) sequence. Cohorts were assigned according to the clinical history that participants reported. The data stem from a study of blood T cell repertoires in COVID-19. The CDR3 has 15 amino acids. Germline V lookup: CDR1 SGHAT, CDR2 FQNNGV. J lost 6 bases, V lost 5 bases, and 6 bases had no gene match. Method: immunoSEQ multiplex PCR; TCRdb's copy keeps in-frame clones and lacks some. This sample yields 210,000 or so clones, of which nearly 90% are seen a single time; roughly a tenth belongs to the top ten. The chain links TRBV11-2 to TRBJ1-4; TRBD1 matches 10 bases. The source material was PBMCs or T cells enriched from blood (not recorded which). The TCR was taken from a man aged 25-40 years who had recovered from COVID-19. The CDR3 nucleotides read TGTGCCAGCAGCAACAGACAGGGGGCTGATGAAAAACTGTTTTTT. Protein product: CASSNRQGADEKLFF.